This is a list of T cell receptor beta chains from one sample in a study of OX40 agonist ivuxolimab in advanced cancers. Sequenced by immunoSEQ multiplex PCR; TCRdb stores in-frame clones only, minus some. The sample holds 21,000 or so clones; approximately 84% are singletons and the top ten take 20% to 25%. This sample comprised CD4+ or CD8+ T cells sorted from blood, obtained in a trial of the OX40 agonist ivuxolimab. The receptors here all came from an adult with an advanced solid tumor such as melanoma, head and neck, liver or kidney cancer. Both conserved end residues are part of each CDR3. A D gene is named only where the DNA matches it firmly. The size entry is marked missing in some rows and otherwise reads once, few, many or a size class.

clone_size j_call d_call v_call cdr3_nt cdr3_aa
- TRBJ2-7 TRBD1 TRBV7-9 TGTGCCAGCAGCCGTCGGGACAGGGGGCGCTACGAGCAGTACTTC CASSRRDRGRYEQYF
once TRBJ1-5 - TRBV27 TGTGCCAGCAGTTTAGGGGCGGATCAGCCCCAGCATTTT CASSLGADQPQHF
few TRBJ2-1 TRBD2 TRBV5-3 TGTGCCAGAAGCTCCAAGACTACGTGGGTAGCGGGGGGGCCCTTCACCTACAATGAGCAGTTCTTC CARSSKTTWVAGGPFTYNEQFF
once TRBJ2-7 TRBD1 TRBV11-2 TGTGCCAGCAGGCCGACAGGGTTCTACGAGCAGTACTTC CASRPTGFYEQYF
- TRBJ2-5 - TRBV11-2 TGTGCCAGCAGCCGAGGACAGACCGAAGAGACCCAGTACTTC CASSRGQTEETQYF
- TRBJ2-5 - TRBV14 TGTGCCAGCAGCCGCGACATGCAAGGAACCCAGTACTTC CASSRDMQGTQYF
- TRBJ2-3 - TRBV9 TGTGCCAGCAGCAAATACAGGGATGATACGCAGTATTTT CASSKYRDDTQYF
- TRBJ2-3 TRBD2 TRBV7-3 TGTGCCTCGGCCCCGGGCGGGGGGCCCACAGATACGCAGTATTTT CASAPGGGPTDTQYF
- TRBJ2-3 - TRBV7-3 TGTGCCAGCAGCTTAAAAGGGCGAGACCCTCTAGGGGATACGCAGTATTTT CASSLKGRDPLGDTQYF
- TRBJ2-1 - TRBV11-2 TGTGCCAGCAGCTCGTGGTCGCGGGATGAGCAGTTCTTC CASSSWSRDEQFF
- TRBJ1-5 - TRBV4-2 TGTGCCAGCAGCCCGGACGGCATGAGCAATCAGCCCCAGCATTTT CASSPDGMSNQPQHF
- TRBJ2-7 - TRBV5-1 TGCGCCAGGGGGGAAGCCGGGACACCCTACGAGCAGTACTTC CARGEAGTPYEQYF
- TRBJ2-5 TRBD2 TRBV7-6 TGTGCCAGCAGCTTTCTGAACCCCGGGACTACCCAAGAGACCCAGTACTTC CASSFLNPGTTQETQYF
- TRBJ1-1 - TRBV10-2 TGCGCCAGCAGTGAGGCGAGTAACCCAATGAACACTGAAGCTTTCTTT CASSEASNPMNTEAFF
- TRBJ2-2 - TRBV5-1 TGCGCCAGCAGCTCCATCTACAACACCGGGGAGCTGTTTTTT CASSSIYNTGELFF
- TRBJ2-6 - TRBV7-3 TGTGCCAGCAGCCCCAGGGGAGGTGGGGCCAACGTCCTGACTTTC CASSPRGGGANVLTF